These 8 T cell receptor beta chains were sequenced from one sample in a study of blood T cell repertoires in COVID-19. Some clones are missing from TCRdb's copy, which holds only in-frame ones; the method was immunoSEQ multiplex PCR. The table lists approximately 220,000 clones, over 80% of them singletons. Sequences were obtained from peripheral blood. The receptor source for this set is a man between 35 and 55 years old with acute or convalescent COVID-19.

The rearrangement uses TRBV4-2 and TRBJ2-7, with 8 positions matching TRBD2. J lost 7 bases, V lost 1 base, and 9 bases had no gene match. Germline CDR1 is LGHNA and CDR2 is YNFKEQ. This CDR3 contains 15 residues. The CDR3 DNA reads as TGTGCCAGCAGCCAAGTACTTGAAACTAGCGGAGAGCAGTACTTC. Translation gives CASSQVLETSGEQYF.

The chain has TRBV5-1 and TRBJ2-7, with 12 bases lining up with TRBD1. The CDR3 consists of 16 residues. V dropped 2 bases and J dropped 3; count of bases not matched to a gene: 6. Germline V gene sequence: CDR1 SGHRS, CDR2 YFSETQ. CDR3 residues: CASSFTGTGGYYEQYF. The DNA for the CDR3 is TGCGCCAGCAGCTTCACAGGGACAGGGGGCTACTACGAGCAGTACTTC. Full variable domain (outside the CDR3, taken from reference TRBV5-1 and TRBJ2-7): KAGVTQTPRYLIKTRGQQVTLSCSPISGHRSVSWYQQTPGQGLQFLFEYFSETQRNKGNFPGRFSGRQFSNSRSEMNVSTLELGDSALYLCASSFTGTGGYYEQYFGPGTRLTVT.

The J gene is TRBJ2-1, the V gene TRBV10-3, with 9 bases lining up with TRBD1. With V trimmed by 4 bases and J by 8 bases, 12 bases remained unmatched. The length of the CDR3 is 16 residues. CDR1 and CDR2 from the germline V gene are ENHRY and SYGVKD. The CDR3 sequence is CAISALGTGPLYEQFF. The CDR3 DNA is TGTGCCATCAGTGCCCTCGGGACAGGGCCTTTATATGAGCAGTTCTTC.

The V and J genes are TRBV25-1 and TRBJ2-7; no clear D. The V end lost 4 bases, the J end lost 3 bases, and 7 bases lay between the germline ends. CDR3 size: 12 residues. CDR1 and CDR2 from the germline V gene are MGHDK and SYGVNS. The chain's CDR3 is CASSGGVYEQYF. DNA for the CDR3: TGTGCCAGCAGTGGCGGAGTCTACGAGCAGTACTTC.

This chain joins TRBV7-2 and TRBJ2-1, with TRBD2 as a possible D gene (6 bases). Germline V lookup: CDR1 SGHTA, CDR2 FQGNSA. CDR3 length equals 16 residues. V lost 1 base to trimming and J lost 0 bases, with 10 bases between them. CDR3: CASSLVLGGSYNEQFF. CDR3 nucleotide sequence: TGTGCCAGCAGCTTAGTATTGGGGGGCTCCTACAATGAGCAGTTCTTC.

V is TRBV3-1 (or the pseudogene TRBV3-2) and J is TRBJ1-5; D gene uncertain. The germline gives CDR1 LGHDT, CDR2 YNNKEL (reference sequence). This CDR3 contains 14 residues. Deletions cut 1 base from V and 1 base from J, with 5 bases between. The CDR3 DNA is TGTGCCAGCAGCCAAGGGGCAAGCAATCAGCCCCAGCATTTT. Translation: CASSQGASNQPQHF.

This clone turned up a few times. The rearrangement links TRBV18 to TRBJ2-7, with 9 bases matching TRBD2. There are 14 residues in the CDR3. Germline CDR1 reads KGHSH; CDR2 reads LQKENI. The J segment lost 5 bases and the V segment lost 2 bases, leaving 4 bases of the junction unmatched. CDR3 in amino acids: CASSPGAGGDEQYF. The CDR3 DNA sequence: TGTGCCAGCTCACCAGGGGCGGGAGGGGACGAGCAGTACTTC.

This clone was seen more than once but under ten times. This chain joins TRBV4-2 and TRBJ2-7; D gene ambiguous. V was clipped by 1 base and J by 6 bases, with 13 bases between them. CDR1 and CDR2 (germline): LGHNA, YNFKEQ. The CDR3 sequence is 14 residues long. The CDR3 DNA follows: TGTGCCAGCAGCCAAGTAATCACCCGGTCCGAGCAGTACTTC. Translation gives CASSQVITRSEQYF.